The clone carrying this TCR beta chain was seen a few times. Hyperthyroidism of Graves' type that showed no ophthalmopathy progression within 18 months was stable. These data originate in a study of T cells in Graves' hyperthyroidism and ophthalmopathy. Study information: Peripheral blood sampling occurred at initial diagnosis, before any treatment.

CDR3 length: 17 residues. V shed 4 bases, J shed 2 bases, and the junction held 9 bases outside the gene matches. Germline CDR1 is KGHSH and CDR2 is LQKENI. Amplified TCR beta CDR3 regions derived from RNA transcripts. An initial round of RT-PCR targeting the TCR CDR3 relied on the HTBI primer set. TCRdb independently ran MiXCR on the multiplex PCR reads; one entry per CDR3 protein. Here the sample spans some 740,000 distinct CDR3 sequences, 13% to 15% being singletons. The sample taken for sequencing was blood. The chain couples TRBV18 to TRBJ2-4; 9 bases line up with TRBD2. The clonotype was recovered from a woman between 18 and 30 years old with Graves' hyperthyroidism. CDR3 coding DNA: TGTGCCAGCTCACTCCTATCCGCGGGAGGGACCAAAAACATTCAGTACTTC. Translated: CASSLLSAGGTKNIQYF.